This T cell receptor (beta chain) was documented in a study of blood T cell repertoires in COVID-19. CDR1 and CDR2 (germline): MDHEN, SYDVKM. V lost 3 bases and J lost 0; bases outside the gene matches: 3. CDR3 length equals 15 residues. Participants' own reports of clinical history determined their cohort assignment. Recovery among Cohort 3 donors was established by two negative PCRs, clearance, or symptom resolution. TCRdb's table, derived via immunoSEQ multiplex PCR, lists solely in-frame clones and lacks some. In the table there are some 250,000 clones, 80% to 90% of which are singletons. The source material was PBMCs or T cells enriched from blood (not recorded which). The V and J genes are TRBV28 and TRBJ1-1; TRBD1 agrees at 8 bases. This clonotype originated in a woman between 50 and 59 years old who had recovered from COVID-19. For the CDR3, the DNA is TGTGCCAGCAGTTTCCGACAGGGGCTGAACACTGAAGCTTTCTTT. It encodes CASSFRQGLNTEAFF.